The clone carrying this TCR beta chain was detected only once. This specimen comes from a study of blood T cell repertoires in COVID-19. Study context: The origin of the acute and convalescent COVID-19 samples was the United States, Italy and Spain. PBMCs, B-cell-depleted T cells, or T cells provided the cDNA or gDNA that made up the material.

Repertoires were generated with immunoSEQ multiplex PCR, while TCRdb's copy carries only in-frame clones and drops some. The table lists 200,000 to 250,000 clones, more than 80% of them singletons. CDR3 length: 18 amino acids. Deletions cut 3 bases from V and 7 bases from J, with 27 bases between. The V gene's germline CDR1 is SGHVS and CDR2 FNYEAQ. The clonotype comes from a human donor in a cohort sampled during active COVID-19. Sequences were obtained from peripheral blood. The V call is TRBV7-6, the J call TRBJ2-5, with D possibly matching TRBD1 (11 bases). The CDR3 DNA reads as TGTGCCAGCAGCTTCCGGGACAGGGGGTTAGCGGGAGGTCGGACCCAGTACTTC. This encodes CASSFRDRGLAGGRTQYF.